This TCR beta chain came from a study of beta chain features in type 1 diabetes. Study findings and constraints: The naive, central memory and Treg TCRB repertoires of patients appeared to be more similar to one another than those of healthy donors.

The table lists this clone with a few counts. Its antigen is undetermined. The whole isolated RNA underwent reverse transcription, so sequencing captured expressed TCRB transcripts. Sequencing was performed with immunoSEQ multiplex PCR; in TCRdb, only in-frame clones are kept and a portion is missing. The sample lists around 170,000 clones, approximately 9.9% occurring once. This receptor was taken from a woman between 18 and 29 years old in good health. The specimen was central memory CD4+ T cells from blood.

This CDR3 reads CASHPGGRADTQYF. The CDR3 nucleotides read TGTGCCAGCCATCCGGGGGGCCGTGCAGATACGCAGTATTTT. J is TRBJ2-3 and V is TRBV5-4; TRBD2 might be the D (7 bases). The CDR3 has 14 residues. CDR1 and CDR2 (germline): SGHNT, YYREEE (reference sequence). Trimming stripped 7 bases from V and 4 bases from J, with 16 bases between. Looking up the rest from reference TRBV5-4 and TRBJ2-3 gives the full variable domain: ETGVTQSPTHLIKTRGQQVTLRCSSQSGHNTVSWYQQALGQGPQFIFQYYREEENGRGNFPPRFSGLQFPNYSSELNVNALELDDSALYLCASHPGGRADTQYFGPGTRLTVL.